The source of this T cell receptor beta chain is a study of T cell responses to AZD1222 COVID-19 vaccine. Comments on this clone: What it binds is not known.

The data were produced by immunoSEQ multiplex PCR, yet TCRdb's version contains in-frame clones alone and is incomplete. The sample lists under 150,000 clones, 75% to 85% seen once, with 6.5% to 8.5% in the top ten. Points from the study as a whole: Targets within unmutated variant regions were reportedly found for nearly half of spike-specific TCRs. Only 5 or 6 people who got AZD1222 tested seropositive at baseline. Donors were chiefly white British, with a greater number of females, and clonal diversity was perhaps underestimated. After the peak T cell response, and only then, were repertoires sampled.

CDR1 and CDR2 (germline): SGHTA, FQGNSA. V gave up 2 bases and J gave up 4 bases; unmatched junction bases: 2. This CDR3 has 15 residues. This clonotype originated in an adult who received the MenACWY meningococcal vaccine as a control. The sequenced sample was peripheral blood, obtained 28 days after the second dose of the MenACWY control vaccine. This sequence joins TRBV7-2 and TRBJ1-4; 9 nucleotides line up with TRBD1. The CDR3 DNA reads TGTGCCAGCAGCTTATTGGACAGGGGTAATGAAAAACTGTTTTTT. Encoded protein: CASSLLDRGNEKLFF.